A single TCR beta chain is shown here with its context. Its antigen is currently not known. Base qualities were left out, and no much larger clone turns up one base away. This record belongs to a study of cytomegalovirus exposure and HLA in healthy donors (TCRdb year 2017). Some background on the complete study: According to an earlier analysis of a few hundred of the donors, some 180 million T cells yielded roughly 110 million unique TCR beta sequences and about 300 Gb of sequence data. The later analysis used no new phenotypic data to find candidate immune exposures, relying instead on TCR beta sequences and their occurrence across donors. The study profiled the T cell repertoires of approximately 700 subjects by immunosequencing and related them to cytomegalovirus serostatus. Alongside the repertoire data, information on donor age, sex, ethnicity and CMV serostatus was compiled. Roughly 5 DR-DQ haplotypes were handled as single units for association and clustering, since linkage in the cohort was strong. The number of donors typed differed by locus, with 629-630 for A, B, C, DRB1 and DQB1, roughly 520 for DQA1, 600 to 610 for DPA1, and some 440 for DPB1. In a later analysis, previously published TCR beta repertoires from 550 to 750 donors were re-analyzed and high-resolution HLA genotyping was added so that TCR occurrence patterns could be studied. Besides the first cohort of roughly 660 subjects, a separate validation cohort made up of about 120 different subjects was used. The study combined high-throughput TCR immunosequencing, statistical association of individual TCRs with disease status, and machine learning to predict cytomegalovirus infection status. Both class I and class II loci were covered by HLA typing, at four-digit resolution. A later genetic analysis used genome-wide SNP genotypes for about 65% of the 666 donors, treating that subset as a discovery cohort. Of the approximately 400 genotyped donors, approximately 83% fell in the genetic ancestry cluster associated with self-reported Caucasian donors. An earlier analysis of more than 450 of the donors used high-throughput TCR beta sequencing to judge whether each TCR beta V gene segment behaved as functional or pseudogenic. An early release that covered several hundred HLA-typed donors contained about 290 gigabases of sequencing data and around 85 million unique TCR sequences. Every repertoire in the discovery cohort had been generated on one and the same sequencing platform. On average, over 200,000 unique TCR beta nucleotide sequences were sequenced per donor among more than 350 genotyped donors of the cohort, with 15% to 20% of those sequences being non-productive. The study aimed to test whether cataloging public T cell receptors could reveal signatures of past pathogen exposure. Results and caveats for the whole study, not just this receptor: In an earlier analysis of about 600 of the donors, most TCR beta V segments appeared in productive rearrangements about 87% or about 30% of the time, broadly matching IMGT annotations. The only immune exposure information available for the cohort was CMV serostatus. Three of the identified cytomegalovirus-associated TCR beta chains were confirmed in vitro to be specific for cytomegalovirus antigens. A later analysis found that most CMV-associated TCR beta chains appeared HLA-restricted, with HLA associations seemingly driven largely by CMV exposure. The study listed 164 TCR beta chains as associated with cytomegalovirus. Because counts were too low, about 17 rarely observed V segments, including chromosome 9 orphons, were excluded from the earlier analysis of about 500 of the donors. A later analysis associated some 17,000 TCR beta sequences with specific HLA alleles at a false discovery rate of 0.05. The cohort was sequenced for TCR beta chains only, and without alpha or paired-chain data the features that could be detected were limited. A cluster of highly shared sequence variants was judged likely to represent a technical artifact of the sequencing pipeline. HLA typing was unavailable for some donors at each locus, so association tests used only the typed subset. A later genetic analysis reported fewer N-insertions in productive TCRs among donors in an Asian-associated ancestry cluster than the roughly 640-donor mean. In a later genetic analysis, a missense DCLRE1C variant was associated with V-gene and J-gene trimming of TCR beta chains, and the association was replicated in an independent cohort. When HLA alleles, especially DR and DQ, strongly co-occurred, TCR associations were difficult to assign to individual alleles. Most TCR sequences were observed very rarely across donors, whereas some public TCRs were present in many individuals. Compared with equally common non-associated chains, HLA-associated TCR beta chains in a later analysis were more clonally expanded and had lower generation probabilities. According to a later analysis, parvovirus B19, influenza, CMV and Epstein-Barr virus appeared linked to several top co-occurrence clusters. Linkage disequilibrium might explain the correlated functional status among segregating V segments, but an unknown experimental factor could not be excluded. Cytomegalovirus status was reported to be diagnosed by the classifier with high specificity and sensitivity in both the original and validation cohorts. A further reported finding was that TCR beta sequences accurately predicted the HLA-A and HLA-B alleles for most subjects in the first cohort. Sequencing depth was assumed to be roughly uniform across donors in the presence/absence analyses, though that assumption may not hold. It was suggested by the authors that the approach could potentially be generalized to other disease states and immunological phenotypes. According to a later analysis, TCR association rates differed among HLA loci, with DRB1 alleles showing the most associated TCRs and HLA-C alleles showing the fewest.

The cohort was made up of several hundred healthy bone marrow donors. All cohort members were sampled while nominally healthy, although unrecorded immune exposures were likely present. The donor tested CMV seronegative and was one of the 352 seronegative cohort members. A peripheral blood sample was collected from each donor, and TCR beta sequencing was performed on peripheral blood mononuclear cells. The Qiagen DNeasy Blood Extraction Kit was used to extract genomic DNA from the blood cell samples. The library was generated by the immunoSEQ multiplex PCR assay. The multiplex PCR relied on a mix of 60 forward primers for TCR Vbeta segments and 13 reverse primers for TCR Jbeta segments. The CDR3 region of rearranged TCR beta genes was amplified from genomic DNA with a multiplex PCR assay. The Illumina HiSeq System was used to sequence the amplified TCR beta libraries as 87-base-pair reads. Per the original workflow: A later analysis counted tens of millions of unique TCR beta chains across the roughly 700 repertoires, and some 11 million of these chains were shared by at least two donors. A nearest-neighbor algorithm error-corrected the raw reads and collapsed the reads into unique sequences, merging closely related sequences to remove PCR and sequencing errors. CDR3 sequences were aligned to IMGT reference sequences to assign V, D and J gene segments. For a sequence to be retained, at least a six-nucleotide match to both a V gene segment and a J gene segment was required. A rearrangement was called productive if the CDR3 had no stop codons and remained in frame with V and J, and every other rearrangement was called non-productive. CDR3 was defined by IMGT convention, running from the second conserved V-encoded cysteine to the conserved J-encoded phenylalanine. Sequences without an unambiguous match to a single V gene segment were excluded from the earlier analysis of 587 of the donors. In an earlier analysis of several hundred of the donors, a V segment was called functional when productive rearrangements were above 56.7%, and segregating when the standard deviation between donors exceeded 5%. A statistical classification framework was developed to diagnose cytomegalovirus status using the catalog of TCR beta chain sequences. In a later analysis, TCR nucleotide sequences were compared against IMGT/GENE-DB human TR gene sequences so that V and J genes could be assigned. In a later analysis, CDR3 sequences and most-parsimonious VDJ recombination scenarios were assigned using the TCRdist pipeline. A later analysis defined each TCR beta chain by its CDR3 amino acid sequence plus V-gene family, and excluded reads lacking a unique V-gene family. In a later analysis, fewer than 600 highly shared, low-generation-probability nucleotide sequences were removed to address suspected cross-contamination and a sequencing artifact. In a later analysis, a clonal expansion index for each public chain was calculated from normalized within-repertoire ranks of inferred template counts. Generation probabilities in a later analysis came from a VDJ recombination model fitted to out-of-frame rearrangements, and those results were checked against IGoR. A later analysis scored TCR-TCR, TCR-HLA and TCR-CMV co-occurrence with hypergeometric tests, applying a repertoire-size bias correction to TCR pairs. In a later analysis, false discovery rates were estimated by permuting HLA or CMV assignments 20 times. A later analysis grouped co-occurring TCRs with DBSCAN, adding TCRdist sequence similarity when clustering within HLA-allele-positive subsets. For co-occurrence clustering, repertoires with fewer than 30,000 or more than 120,000 public chains were excluded, along with five repertoires with anomalous nucleotide sharing. Sourced from immuneACCESS, this table was stored by TCRdb with only in-frame sequences that have V and J called. A share of the clones is absent; for the studies checked, an unresolved V gene accounts for under half, and the remainder has no known explanation. The V and J calls and clone size come from that table; D and trimming were worked out from the DNA. This sample is represented by tens of thousands of clones; 81% of them were singletons. The ten most abundant clones make up around 2.5% of the sample.

The sequencing input was PBMCs. The clonotype originates from a man between 50 and 59 years old in good health and CMV-seronegative.

The CDR3 region: CASRPGTAYTEAFF. The DNA sequence reads TGTGCCAGCAGACCCGGGACAGCTTACACTGAAGCTTTCTTT. The chain uses TRBV6-5 and TRBJ1-1; 7 bases in between match TRBD1. From V the trimming removes 6 bases and from J it removes 3 bases, while the gene matches leave 7 bases of the junction unaccounted for. The germline V gene sets CDR1 to MNHEY and CDR2 to SVGAGI. The CDR3, cysteine through phenylalanine, is 14 amino acids long. Only CDR3 DNA remains: 42 bases, in frame from the first base.